A selection of T cell receptor beta chains follows, all from one sample in a study of neurological immune-mediated disorders. TCRdb recomputed calls from the 5' RACE reads with MiXCR, one row per CDR3 protein. The sample includes about 66,000 distinct CDR3 sequences, 3.5% to 5% of them seen just once. The sample comprised PBMCs. These TCRs come from a man aged 25-45 years with multiple sclerosis. The CDR3 runs from the conserved cysteine through the conserved F or W. D genes are given only for firm matches. The size field reads once, few, many, or a class for an expanded clone.

len	abundance	v_gene	d_gene	j_gene	CDR3nt	CDR3aa
15	many	TRBV10-3	.	TRBJ2-6	TGTGCCATCAGCGCCTCCGTGTCCGGGGCCAACGTCCTGACTTTC	CAISASVSGANVLTF
15	many	TRBV4-1	.	TRBJ1-1	TGCGCCAGCAGCCAAGTCGGGGGTCTGAACACTGAAGCTTTCTTT	CASSQVGGLNTEAFF
11	many	TRBV20-1	.	TRBJ1-1	TGCAGTGCCCCCACGTCCACTGAAGCTTTCTTT	CSAPTSTEAFF
13	many	TRBV12-3/TRBV12-4	.	TRBJ2-3	TGTGCCAGCAGTGTAATTAGCACAGATACGCAGTATTTT	CASSVISTDTQYF
15	many	TRBV15	.	TRBJ2-2	TGTGCCACCAGCAGAGGGGAGTTCCCCACCGGGGAGCTGTTTTTT	CATSRGEFPTGELFF
17	many	TRBV5-1	TRBD1	TRBJ2-1	TGCGCCAGCAGCTTGGGGCAGGGGGCGGCCTCCTACAATGAGCAGTTCTTC	CASSLGQGAASYNEQFF
18	many	TRBV4-1	TRBD2	TRBJ2-1	TGCGCCAGCAGCCAAGTGAATTCTGGGGGACTAAAGTTAAATGAGCAGTTCTTC	CASSQVNSGGLKLNEQFF
13	many	TRBV7-9	.	TRBJ1-2	TGTGCCAGCAGCGTCGTCCGGGGCGAAGGCTACACCTTC	CASSVVRGEGYTF
13	many	TRBV7-8	.	TRBJ1-1	TGTGCCAGCAGGGAAGGGATGAACACTGAAGCTTTCTTT	CASREGMNTEAFF
17	many	TRBV6-2/TRBV6-3	.	TRBJ2-1	TGTGCCAGCAGTTACTACCCGACTACCCTAGATTTCAATGAGCAGTTCTTC	CASSYYPTTLDFNEQFF
15	many	TRBV4-1	.	TRBJ2-7	TGCGCCAGCAGCCAAGTAAGTGGTATCCTCTACGAGCAGTACTTC	CASSQVSGILYEQYF
14	many	TRBV7-9	.	TRBJ2-7	TGTGCCAGCAGCCCCTGGGAGGACTCCTACGAGCAGTACTTC	CASSPWEDSYEQYF
15	many	TRBV4-3	.	TRBJ2-2	TGCGCCAGCAGCCAAGTTTTGAGCTTCCCCGGGGAGCTGTTTTTT	CASSQVLSFPGELFF
16	few	TRBV20-1	.	TRBJ1-5	TGCAGTGCTAGAGGGGGTAGGGGAAGGAGCAATCAGCCCCAGAATTTT	CSARGGRGRSNQPQNF
13	many	TRBV10-3	.	TRBJ1-1	TGTGCCATCAGCCCGGACGTGAACACTGAAGCTTTCTTT	CAISPDVNTEAFF
16	many	TRBV5-1	TRBD1	TRBJ2-2	TGCGCCAGCAATAAGACCGGGACAGTATCGGCCGGGGAGCTGTTTTTT	CASNKTGTVSAGELFF